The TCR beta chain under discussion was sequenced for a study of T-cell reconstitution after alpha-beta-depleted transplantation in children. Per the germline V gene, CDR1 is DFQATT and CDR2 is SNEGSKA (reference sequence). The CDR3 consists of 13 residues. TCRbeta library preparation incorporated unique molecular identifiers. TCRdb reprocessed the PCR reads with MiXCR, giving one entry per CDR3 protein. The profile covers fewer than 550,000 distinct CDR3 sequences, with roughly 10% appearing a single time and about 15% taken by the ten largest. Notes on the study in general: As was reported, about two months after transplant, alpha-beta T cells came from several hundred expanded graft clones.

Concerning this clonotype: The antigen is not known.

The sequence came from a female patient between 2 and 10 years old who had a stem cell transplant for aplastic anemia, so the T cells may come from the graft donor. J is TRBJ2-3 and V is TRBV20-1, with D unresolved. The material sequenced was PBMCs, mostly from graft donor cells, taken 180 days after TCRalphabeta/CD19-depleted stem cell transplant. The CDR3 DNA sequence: TGCAATGCACCAGCGCACAGCACAGATACGCAGTATTTT. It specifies CNAPAHSTDTQYF.